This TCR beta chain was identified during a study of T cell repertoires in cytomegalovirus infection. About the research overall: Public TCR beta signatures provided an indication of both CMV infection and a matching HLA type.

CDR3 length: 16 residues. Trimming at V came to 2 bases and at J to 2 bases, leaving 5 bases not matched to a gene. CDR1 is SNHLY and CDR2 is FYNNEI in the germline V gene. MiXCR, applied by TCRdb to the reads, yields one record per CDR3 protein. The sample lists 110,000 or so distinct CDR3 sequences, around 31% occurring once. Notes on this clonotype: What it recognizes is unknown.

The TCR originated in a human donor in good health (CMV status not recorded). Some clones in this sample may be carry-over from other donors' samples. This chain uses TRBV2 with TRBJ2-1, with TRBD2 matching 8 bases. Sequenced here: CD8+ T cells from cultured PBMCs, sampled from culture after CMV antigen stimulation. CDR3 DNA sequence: TGTGCCAGCAGTGAAAGGACGGGGGGGGCCTACAATGAGCAGTTCTTC. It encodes CASSERTGGAYNEQFF.